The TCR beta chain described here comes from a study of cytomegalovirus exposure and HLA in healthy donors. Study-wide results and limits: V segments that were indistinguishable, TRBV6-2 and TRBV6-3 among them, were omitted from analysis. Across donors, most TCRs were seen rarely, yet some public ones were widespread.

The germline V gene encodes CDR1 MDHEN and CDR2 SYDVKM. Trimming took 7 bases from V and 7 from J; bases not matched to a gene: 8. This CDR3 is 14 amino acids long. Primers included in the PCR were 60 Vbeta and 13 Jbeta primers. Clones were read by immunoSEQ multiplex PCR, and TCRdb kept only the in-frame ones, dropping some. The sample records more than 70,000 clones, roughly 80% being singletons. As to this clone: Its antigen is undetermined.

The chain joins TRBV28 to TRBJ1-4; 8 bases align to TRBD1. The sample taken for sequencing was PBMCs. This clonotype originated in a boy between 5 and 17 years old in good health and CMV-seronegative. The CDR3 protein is CASIPDREGEKLFF. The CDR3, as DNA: TGTGCCAGCATCCCGGACAGGGAGGGTGAAAAACTGTTTTTT.